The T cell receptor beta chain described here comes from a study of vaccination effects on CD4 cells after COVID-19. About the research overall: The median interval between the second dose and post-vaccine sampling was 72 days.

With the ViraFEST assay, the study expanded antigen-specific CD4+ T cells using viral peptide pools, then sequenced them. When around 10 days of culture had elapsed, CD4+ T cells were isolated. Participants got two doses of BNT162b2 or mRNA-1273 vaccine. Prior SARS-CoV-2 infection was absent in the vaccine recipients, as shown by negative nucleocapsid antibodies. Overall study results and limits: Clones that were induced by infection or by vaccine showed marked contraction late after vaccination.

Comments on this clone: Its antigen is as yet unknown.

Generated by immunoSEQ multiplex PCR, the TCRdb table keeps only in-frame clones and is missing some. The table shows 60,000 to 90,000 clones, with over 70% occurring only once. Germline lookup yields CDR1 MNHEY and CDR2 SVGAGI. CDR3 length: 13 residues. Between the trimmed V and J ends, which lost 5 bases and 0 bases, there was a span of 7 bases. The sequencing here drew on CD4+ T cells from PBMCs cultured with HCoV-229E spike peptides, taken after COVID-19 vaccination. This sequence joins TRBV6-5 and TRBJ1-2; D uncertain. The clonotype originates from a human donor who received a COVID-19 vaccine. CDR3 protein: CASSLYTNYGYTF. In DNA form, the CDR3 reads TGTGCCAGCAGTCTATATACTAACTATGGCTACACCTTC.